The 20 T cell receptor beta chains below were found in one sample sequenced in a study of glioma-infiltrating T cells after dendritic cell vaccination. TCRdb's copy holds only in-frame clones and misses some; the assay was immunoSEQ multiplex PCR. The repertoire consists of about 64,000 clones, with 75% to 90% occurring once and the leading ten covering under 10%. Sequencing used blood, obtained before dendritic cell vaccination. The source of these receptors is a human donor with glioblastoma.

The chain recombines TRBV10-2 with TRBJ2-1; the match to TRBD2 covers 10 bases. The junction had 4 bases not matched to a gene; V was cut back by 0 bases and J by 8 bases. The CDR3 length is 15 residues. The germline V gene encodes CDR1 WSHSY and CDR2 SAAADI. The CDR3 region is CASSESLAGAYEQFF. For the CDR3, the DNA is TGCGCCAGCAGTGAGTCCCTAGCGGGGGCCTATGAGCAGTTCTTC.

The rearrangement uses TRBV5-1 and TRBJ2-3; 15 nucleotides align to TRBD2. Germline V gene sequence: CDR1 SGHRS, CDR2 YFSETQ. V trimming: 1 base; J trimming: 4 bases; junction bases outside the gene matches: 10. The CDR3 spans 19 residues. The CDR3 sequence: CASSLRTSGGAPFADTQYF. As DNA, the CDR3 is TGCGCCAGCAGCTTGAGGACTAGCGGGGGGGCCCCCTTCGCAGATACGCAGTATTTT.

In DNA, the CDR3 is TGTGCCAGCAGCTGGGGCCCGTCCACGGATACGCAGTATTTT. Protein: CASSWGPSTDTQYF. This chain uses TRBV5-6 with TRBJ2-3; a weak D match, TRBD1 (5 bases). Deletions cut 3 bases from V and 6 bases from J, with 14 bases between. CDR3 length: 14 amino acids. The V gene's germline CDR1 is SGHDT and CDR2 YYEEEE.

The chain carries TRBV6-5 and TRBJ2-7, with 9 bases matching TRBD1. Germline assignment: CDR1 MNHEY and CDR2 SVGAGI. V lost 4 bases and J lost 2; bases outside the gene matches: 3. This CDR3 has 14 amino acids. This chain's CDR3 is CASSSDRGPYEQYF. The CDR3, as DNA: TGTGCCAGCAGTTCGGACAGGGGTCCCTACGAGCAGTACTTC.

This clone is termed medium-sized. The chain is built from TRBV14 and TRBJ1-4; D remains unclear. CDR3 size: 15 residues. The ends were cut back, 0 bases at V and 2 bases at J, with 7 bases in the middle. CDR1 SGHDN and CDR2 FVKESK come from the germline V gene. The CDR3 region has the DNA TGTGCCAGCAGCCAAGATTATTCGACTAATGAAAAACTGTTTTTT. Translation: CASSQDYSTNEKLFF.

The chain is built from TRBV19 and TRBJ2-6; TRBD1 matches 10 bases. V shed 5 bases, J shed 1 base, and the junction held 11 bases outside the gene matches. Per the germline V gene, CDR1 is LNHDA and CDR2 is SQIVND (reference sequence). The CDR3 is made up of 19 amino acids. CDR3 DNA sequence: TGTGCCAGTAGTCTAGGTTGGGGACAGGGGATTTCTGGGGCCAACGTCCTGACTTTC. Amino acid sequence: CASSLGWGQGISGANVLTF. Full variable domain (remainder filled in from reference TRBV19 and TRBJ2-6): DGGITQSPKYLFRKEGQNVTLSCEQNLNHDAMYWYRQDPGQGLRLIYYSQIVNDFQKGDIAEGYSVSREKKESFPLTVTSAQKNPTAFYLCASSLGWGQGISGANVLTFGAGSRLTVL.

The chain has TRBV5-6 and TRBJ2-7, with D perhaps matching TRBD2 (6 bases). CDR1 and CDR2 (germline): SGHDT, YYEEEE. The CDR3 consists of 17 residues. V dropped 2 bases and J dropped 4 bases, with 22 bases sitting between them. CDR3: CASSFAPTLGGVYEQYF. The CDR3 DNA follows: TGTGCCAGCAGCTTCGCCCCCACCCTCGGCGGGGTTTACGAGCAGTACTTC. The whole variable domain, filled in from reference TRBV5-6 and TRBJ2-7, reads DAGVTQSPTHLIKTRGQQVTLRCSPKSGHDTVSWYQQALGQGPQFIFQYYEEEERQRGNFPDRFSGHQFPNYSSELNVNALLLGDSALYLCASSFAPTLGGVYEQYFGPGTRLTVT.

The V call is TRBV5-4, the J call TRBJ2-1; weak D call: TRBD2 (6 bases). Per germline, CDR1 SGHNT and CDR2 YYREEE (reference sequence). V lost 0 bases and J lost 10, with 11 bases in between. The CDR3 is 13 amino acids. Here the CDR3 DNA reads TGTGCCAGCAGCTTGGCCGGGACTCCGGAGCAGTTCTTC. It translates to CASSLAGTPEQFF.

The chain couples TRBV29-1 to TRBJ1-5; tentative D call: TRBD1 (6 bases). The CDR3 spans 12 residues. The V end lost 4 bases, the J end lost 7 bases, and 11 bases lay between the germline ends. CDR1 and CDR2 (germline): SQVTM, ANQGSEA. CDR3: CSVGGGGQPQHF. For the CDR3, the DNA is TGCAGCGTTGGTGGGGGCGGGCAGCCCCAGCATTTT.

This chain connects TRBV19 to TRBJ1-5, with 8 bases fitting TRBD1. Trimming at V came to 3 bases and at J to 0 bases, leaving 10 bases not matched to a gene. The CDR3 runs 18 residues. From germline, CDR1 is LNHDA and CDR2 SQIVND (reference sequence). CDR3 protein: CASSIQTGVLNSNQPQHF. The CDR3 nucleotides are TGTGCCAGTAGTATTCAGACAGGGGTCCTGAATAGCAATCAGCCCCAGCATTTT.

This chain connects TRBV25-1 to TRBJ2-7, with 9 nucleotides matching TRBD1. The germline CDR1 and CDR2 sequences are MGHDK and SYGVNS. Unmatched junction bases numbered 16, after V lost 7 bases and J lost 3 bases. This CDR3 region has 17 residues. CDR3 protein: CASTPPRGTGRFYEQYF. Written as DNA, the CDR3 is TGTGCCAGCACTCCACCCCGAGGGACAGGGAGATTCTACGAGCAGTACTTC.

The V call is TRBV7-6, the J call TRBJ2-3, with a tentative D call TRBD2 (5 bases). The CDR3 loop spans 13 amino acids. CDR1 and CDR2 (germline): SGHVS, FNYEAQ. V was pared by 4 bases and J by 6 bases, with 11 bases between. In nucleotides, the CDR3 is TGTGCCAGCAGCTCCTTTAGCGATGATACGCAGTATTTT. Protein sequence: CASSSFSDDTQYF. The variable domain in full, completed from reference TRBV7-6 and TRBJ2-3, reads GAGVSQSPRYKVTKRGQDVALRCDPISGHVSLYWYRQALGQGPEFLTYFNYEAQQDKSGLPNDRFSAERPEGSISTLTIQRTEQRDSAMYRCASSSFSDDTQYFGPGTRLTVL.

Of note for this clone: At one end the junction does not follow the germline gene, possibly because of a read error. The rearrangement joins TRBV2 to TRBJ1-1; possibly TRBD1 for D (6 bases). CDR3 size: 11 residues. Germline V gives CDR1 SNHLY, CDR2 FYNNEI. The CDR3 loop reads CASSEGGRAGF. CDR3 in DNA: TGTGCCAGCAGTGAAGGGGGGCGGGCAGGGTTT.

The chain carries TRBV4-2 and TRBJ2-2; 9 nucleotides match TRBD2. The CDR3 sequence is 16 residues long. V shed 3 bases and J 6 bases; nucleotides not matched to a gene: 8. CDR1 LGHNA and CDR2 YNFKEQ come from the germline V gene. The DNA of the CDR3 is TGTGCCAGCAGCCATCCTAGCGGGGTCTGGTCCGGGGAGCTGTTTTTT. Translating it yields CASSHPSGVWSGELFF.

This chain links TRBV28 with TRBJ2-2; D is uncertain. Germline loops: CDR1 MDHEN, CDR2 SYDVKM. The V gene lost 6 bases and the J gene lost 6 bases, with 17 bases spanning the gap. This CDR3 contains 15 residues. CDR3 sequence reads: CASSEQRPVPGELFF. CDR3 nucleotide sequence: TGTGCCAGCAGCGAACAACGCCCCGTCCCCGGGGAGCTGTTTTTT. Combining the CDR3 with reference TRBV28 and TRBJ2-2 gives the whole variable domain DVKVTQSSRYLVKRTGEKVFLECVQDMDHENMFWYRQDPGLGLRLIYFSYDVKMKEKGDIPEGYSVSREKKERFSLILESASTNQTSMYLCASSEQRPVPGELFFGEGSRLTVL.

The V gene is TRBV5-6, the J gene TRBJ1-6; TRBD1 aligns across 7 bases. V trimming: 1 base; J trimming: 9 bases; junction bases outside the gene matches: 4. CDR3 length equals 14 residues. CDR1 and CDR2 (germline): SGHDT, YYEEEE. The CDR3 region has the DNA TGTGCCAGCAGCTTGTGGGCAGGGGGTTCACCCCTCCACTTT. Its translation: CASSLWAGGSPLHF.

The chain carries TRBV2 and TRBJ2-7, with 8 bases identical to TRBD1. Germline CDR1 and CDR2: SNHLY and FYNNEI. V lost 5 bases and J lost 6; bases outside the gene matches: 3. The CDR3 consists of 12 residues. CDR3 sequence: CASSRTGTEQYF. In DNA, the CDR3 is TGTGCCAGCAGTAGGACAGGGACCGAGCAGTACTTC.

The sample holds one count of this clone. The chain is built from TRBV5-8 and TRBJ2-1; 11 bases fit TRBD1. The germline V gene has CDR1 SGHTS and CDR2 YDEGEE. The CDR3 has 15 residues. V dropped 3 bases and J dropped 6; count of bases not matched to a gene: 5. In DNA, the CDR3 is TGTGCCAGCAGCTCCGGGACAGGGGGAGTCAATGAGCAGTTCTTC. It codes for CASSSGTGGVNEQFF.

This clone was found a few times. The V call is TRBV10-1, the J call TRBJ2-3; D is unresolved. V shed 4 bases and J shed 4 bases, with 12 bases lying between them. Germline CDR1 WNHNN, CDR2 SYGVQD (reference sequence). The CDR3 loop spans 14 amino acids. Here the CDR3 reads CASSGTRGADTQYF. As DNA, the CDR3 is TGCGCCAGCAGTGGCACCAGAGGTGCAGATACGCAGTATTTT.

J is TRBJ2-1 and V is TRBV2; 12 bases map to TRBD1. The CDR3 consists of 15 residues. From germline, CDR1 is SNHLY and CDR2 FYNNEI. Unmatched junction bases numbered 3, after V lost 7 bases and J lost 2 bases. This chain's CDR3 is CASNRDRGPYNEQFF. The CDR3 bases are TGTGCCAGCAATCGGGACAGGGGGCCCTACAATGAGCAGTTCTTC.